Each of the 8 T cell receptor beta chains below was sequenced from the same sample in a study of shared clonotypes between healthy human individuals. Libraries were prepared by immunoSEQ multiplex PCR; TCRdb keeps only in-frame clonotypes and omits some of them. The table has about 2.3 million clones, 85% to 95% seen once; the top ten hold about 0.39%. Sequencing input: naive CD4+ T cells from PBMCs. The subset is: CD45RA+ positively selected. The receptor source for this set is a man between 18 and 35 years old in good health. Some clones in this sample may be carry-over from other donors' samples.

The chain couples TRBV27 to TRBJ2-1, with 8 bases lining up with TRBD1. Trimming at V came to 6 bases and at J to 2 bases, leaving 6 bases not matched to a gene. The CDR3 runs 15 residues. Germline V CDR1 and CDR2: MNHEY, SMNVEV (reference sequence). DNA for the CDR3: TGTGCCAGCAGAGCCGGACAGGGACCCTACAATGAGCAGTTCTTC. Protein sequence: CASRAGQGPYNEQFF.

A single count supports this clone. The V and J genes are TRBV27 and TRBJ2-1; 8 bases match TRBD2. The length of the CDR3 is 15 residues. The trim removed 4 bases at V and 3 bases at J, leaving 5 bases unmatched. Germline V CDR1 and CDR2: MNHEY, SMNVEV (reference sequence). CDR3 DNA: TGTGCCAGCAGTTCCGCGGGACTAGGCTACAATGAGCAGTTCTTC. This gives the protein CASSSAGLGYNEQFF.

This chain joins TRBV5-6 and TRBJ1-1, with D maybe TRBD1 (5 bases). Trimming took 0 bases from V and 9 from J, leaving 18 bases between them. The CDR3 is made up of 15 amino acids. CDR1 and CDR2 from the germline V gene are SGHDT and YYEEEE. The CDR3 DNA is TGTGCCAGCAGCTTGGGGAGACAGCAGTCCGGGCAAGCTTTCTTT. Translating gives CASSLGRQQSGQAFF.

A word on this clone: The sample holds other DNA sequences that translate to the same CDR3. The chain couples TRBV6-5 to TRBJ2-4; D is unresolved. Germline lookup yields CDR1 MNHEY and CDR2 SVGAGI. This CDR3 contains 14 residues. The V and J ends lost 4 bases and 2 bases respectively, with 9 bases between them. CDR3 DNA: TGTGCCAGCAGTTCTAGAGATCCCAAAAACATTCAGTACTTC. It codes for CASSSRDPKNIQYF.

J is TRBJ2-5 and V is TRBV6-5; D may match TRBD1 or TRBD2 (5 bases each). CDR1 MNHEY and CDR2 SVGAGI come from the germline V gene. Trimming removed 6 bases at V and 4 bases at J, with 18 bases between. The CDR3 runs 15 residues. The CDR3 region has the DNA TGTGCCAGCAGACCCCGGAGAGGGGAGAGAGAGACCCAGTACTTC. It is translated as CASRPRRGERETQYF.

This chain uses TRBV7-2 with TRBJ2-5; tentatively, D is TRBD2 (5 bases). V was trimmed by 4 bases and J by 2 bases, leaving 11 bases between them. CDR3 length: 14 amino acids. CDR1 SGHTA and CDR2 FQGNSA come from the germline V gene. CDR3 sequence: CASSSSSGQETQYF. Written as DNA, the CDR3 is TGTGCCAGCAGCTCTTCCTCGGGGCAAGAGACCCAGTACTTC.

This chain uses TRBV9 with TRBJ2-7; 7 bases align to TRBD1. Germline values: CDR1 SGDLS, CDR2 YYNGEE. V gave up 2 bases and J gave up 2 bases; unmatched junction bases: 4. The CDR3 totals 14 residues. The CDR3 here is CASSVTGDPYEQYF. CDR3 nucleotide sequence: TGTGCCAGCAGCGTCACAGGGGACCCCTACGAGCAGTACTTC.

This clone has only a few counts. The sample has other DNA sequences that encode this CDR3 too. The chain combines TRBV5-1 with TRBJ1-1, with 8 nucleotides matching TRBD1. The junction had 4 bases not matched to a gene; V was cut back by 1 base and J by 2 bases. The germline V gene encodes CDR1 SGHRS and CDR2 YFSETQ. The CDR3 loop spans 15 amino acids. The CDR3 coding sequence is TGCGCCAGCAGCTTGCAAGGACAGGGCAACACTGAAGCTTTCTTT. It encodes CASSLQGQGNTEAFF.